This T cell receptor (beta chain) is drawn from a study of shared clonotypes between healthy human individuals. Overall study findings and caveats: Clonotype sharing among donors likely depends on sequencing depth.

Worth noting for this clone: Its antigen is not known.

V dropped 4 bases and J dropped 4; count of bases not matched to a gene: 4. This CDR3 contains 14 residues. Germline-derived CDR1 and CDR2 are SGHRS and YFSETQ. Genomic DNA of every subset was divided equally among multiple immunoSEQ plates. The repertoire was sequenced with immunoSEQ multiplex PCR; TCRdb's copy has only in-frame clones and lacks some. This table has just over 2,000,000 clones, 95% appearing once. The V gene is TRBV5-1, the J gene TRBJ1-4; 7 bases agree with TRBD1. The clonotype comes from a man aged 18 to 35 in good health. Source material: naive CD4+ T cells sorted from blood. This sample's subset: CD45RA+ positively selected. The CDR3 coding sequence is TGCGCCAGCAGCAGAGGGGGCGATAATGAAAAACTGTTTTTT. Its protein is CASSRGGDNEKLFF.